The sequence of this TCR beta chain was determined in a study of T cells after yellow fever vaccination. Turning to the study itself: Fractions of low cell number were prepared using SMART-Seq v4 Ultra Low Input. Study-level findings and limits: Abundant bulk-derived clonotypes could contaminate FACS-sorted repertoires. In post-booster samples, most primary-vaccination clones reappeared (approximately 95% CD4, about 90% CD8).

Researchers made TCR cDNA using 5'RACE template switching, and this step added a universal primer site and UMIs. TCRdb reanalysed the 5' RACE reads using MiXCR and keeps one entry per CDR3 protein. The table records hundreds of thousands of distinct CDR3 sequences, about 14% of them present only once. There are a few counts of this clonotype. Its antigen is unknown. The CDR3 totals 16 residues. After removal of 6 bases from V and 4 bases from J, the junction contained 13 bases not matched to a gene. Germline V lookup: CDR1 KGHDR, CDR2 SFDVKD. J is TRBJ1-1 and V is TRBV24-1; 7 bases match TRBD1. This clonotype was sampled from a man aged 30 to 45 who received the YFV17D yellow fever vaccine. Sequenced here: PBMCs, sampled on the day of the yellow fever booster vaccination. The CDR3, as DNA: TGTGCCACCAGTTCCCCACCACAGGGGTCCGGCACTGAAGCTTTCTTT. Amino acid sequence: CATSSPPQGSGTEAFF.